This T cell receptor beta chain was captured in a study of cytomegalovirus exposure and HLA in healthy donors (dated by TCRdb to about 2017). Study-wide context: According to an earlier analysis of several hundred of the donors, about 179 million T cells yielded 90 million to 140 million unique TCR beta sequences and 276 Gb of sequence data. All discovery cohort repertoires had been generated using a single sequencing platform. The study aimed to test whether signatures of past pathogen exposure could be identified by cataloging public T cell receptors. The study profiled the T cell repertoires of 550 to 700 subjects by immunosequencing and related them to cytomegalovirus serostatus. Along with the roughly 700-subject first cohort, a separate validation cohort of over a hundred different subjects was used. Because of strong linkage in the cohort, five DR-DQ haplotypes were treated as single units for association and clustering. The study combined high-throughput TCR immunosequencing, statistical association of individual TCRs with disease status, and machine learning to predict cytomegalovirus infection status. Rather than drawing on any new phenotypic data, the later analysis identified candidate immune exposures from TCR beta sequences and the way those sequences occurred across donors. Among the approximately 430 genotyped donors, approximately 77% belonged to the genetic ancestry cluster associated with self-reported Caucasian donors. HLA typing covered class I and class II loci at four-digit resolution. Donor age, sex, ethnicity and CMV serostatus were compiled alongside the repertoire data. An early release covering 500 to 750 HLA-typed donors comprised about 300 gigabases of sequencing data and around 86 million unique TCR sequences. On average, approximately 250,000 unique TCR beta nucleotide sequences were sequenced per donor among about 400 genotyped donors of the cohort, with roughly 18% of those sequences being non-productive. Typing coverage differed by locus: A, B, C, DRB1 and DQB1 were typed in about 629-630 donors, DQA1 in about 560, DPA1 in roughly 590, and DPB1 in approximately 450. In a later analysis, previously published TCR beta repertoires from several hundred donors were re-analyzed and high-resolution HLA genotyping was added so that TCR occurrence patterns could be studied. To decide whether each TCR beta V gene segment behaved as functional or pseudogenic, an earlier analysis of 587 of the donors relied on high-throughput TCR beta sequencing. Genome-wide SNP genotypes for about three fifths of the 666 donors were used in a later genetic analysis, which treated that subset as a discovery cohort. General findings and caveats noted by the study authors: Most TCR sequences were seen in very few donors, while some public TCRs were found in many individuals. Because HLA typing was unavailable for some donors at each locus, only the typed subset was used in association tests. Specific HLA alleles were associated with 16,951 TCR beta sequences at a false discovery rate of 0.05 in a later analysis. In a later analysis, TCR association rates were found to vary across HLA loci, with the most associated TCRs seen for DRB1 alleles and the fewest for HLA-C alleles. The study listed 150 to 200 TCR beta chains as associated with cytomegalovirus. The only immune exposure information available for the cohort was CMV serostatus. Roughly uniform sequencing depth across donors was assumed in presence/absence analyses, although this assumption may not hold. A few of the identified cytomegalovirus-associated TCR beta chains were confirmed in vitro to be specific for cytomegalovirus antigens. Some IMGT-functional V segments, including TRBV6-2 and TRBV6-3, could not be distinguished by the 87-base-pair reads and were therefore excluded. The authors suggested that the approach could potentially be extended to other disease states and immunological phenotypes. The sequencing pipeline was judged likely to have produced a cluster of highly shared sequence variants as a technical artifact. Compared with the roughly 700-donor mean, donors in an Asian-associated ancestry cluster had fewer N-insertions in productive TCRs, according to a later genetic analysis. Several of the top co-occurrence clusters appeared to be linked to parvovirus B19, influenza, CMV and Epstein-Barr virus, according to a later analysis. Most CMV-associated TCR beta chains appeared to be HLA-restricted in a later analysis, and the HLA associations seemed to be driven largely by CMV exposure. A later genetic analysis associated a missense DCLRE1C variant with V-gene and J-gene trimming of TCR beta chains, and an independent cohort replicated the association. In this cohort, only TCR beta chains were sequenced, and detectable features were limited by the absence of alpha or paired-chain data. An earlier analysis of some 560 of the donors showed that most TCR beta V segments appeared in productive rearrangements either about 87% or about 30% of the time, which broadly matched IMGT annotations. In both the original and validation cohorts, the classifier was reported to diagnose cytomegalovirus status with high specificity and sensitivity. Linkage disequilibrium might explain the correlated functional status among segregating V segments, but an unknown experimental factor could not be ruled out. When HLA alleles, especially DR and DQ, strongly co-occurred, attributing TCR associations to individual alleles was difficult. The earlier analysis of about 600 of the donors excluded approximately 17 rarely observed V segments, including chromosome 9 orphons, because counts were too low. In a later analysis, HLA-associated TCR beta chains showed more clonal expansion and lower generation probabilities than non-associated chains that were equally common. A further reported finding was that TCR beta sequences accurately predicted the HLA-A and HLA-B alleles for most subjects in the first cohort.

In total, approximately 690 healthy bone marrow donors made up the cohort. Cohort members were all nominally healthy when sampled, although unrecorded immune exposures were likely present. The donor tested CMV seropositive, placing the donor among the 250 to 300 seropositive members of the cohort. Each donor provided a peripheral blood sample, and peripheral blood mononuclear cells were used for TCR beta sequencing. Genomic DNA extraction from the blood cell samples was performed with the Qiagen DNeasy Blood Extraction Kit. For this clone: No antigen is known for it. One base away there is no much larger clone; base qualities are not given.

Library creation used the immunoSEQ multiplex PCR assay. The multiplex PCR relied on a mix of 60 forward primers for TCR Vbeta segments and 13 reverse primers for TCR Jbeta segments. Amplification of the CDR3 region of rearranged TCR beta genes was performed with a multiplex PCR assay on genomic DNA. The amplified TCR beta libraries were sequenced on the Illumina HiSeq System as 87-base-pair reads. On the authors' methods: A later analysis counted some 74 million unique TCR beta chains across the 666 repertoires, and roughly 11 million of these chains were shared by at least two donors. To remove PCR and sequencing errors, raw reads were error-corrected and collapsed into unique sequences using a nearest-neighbor algorithm that merged closely related sequences. CDR3 sequences were aligned to IMGT reference sequences to assign V, D and J gene segments. For a sequence to be retained, a match of at least six nucleotides to both a V gene segment and a J gene segment was required. A rearrangement was called productive if the CDR3 had no stop codons and remained in frame with V and J, and every other rearrangement was called non-productive. CDR3 was defined by IMGT convention, running from the second conserved V-encoded cysteine to the conserved J-encoded phenylalanine. In an earlier analysis of around 640 of the donors, sequences lacking an unambiguous match to a single V gene segment were excluded. In an earlier analysis of approximately 610 of the donors, V segments were called functional above 56.7% productive rearrangements and were called segregating when the between-donor standard deviation exceeded 5%. A statistical classification framework was built for diagnosing cytomegalovirus status from the catalog of TCR beta chain sequences. A later analysis assigned V and J genes by comparing TCR nucleotide sequences with IMGT/GENE-DB human TR gene sequences. In a later analysis, CDR3 sequences and most-parsimonious VDJ recombination scenarios were assigned using the TCRdist pipeline. A later analysis defined each TCR beta chain by its CDR3 amino acid sequence plus V-gene family, and excluded reads lacking a unique V-gene family. As a way to deal with suspected cross-contamination and a sequencing artifact, a later analysis dropped 500 to 700 nucleotide sequences that were highly shared and had low generation probability. For each public chain, a later analysis derived a clonal expansion index from normalized ranks of inferred template counts within each repertoire. In a later analysis, generation probabilities were computed using a VDJ recombination model fitted to out-of-frame rearrangements, and the results were checked against IGoR. Hypergeometric tests were used in a later analysis to score TCR-TCR, TCR-HLA and TCR-CMV co-occurrence, with a repertoire-size bias correction applied to the TCR pairs. A later analysis estimated false discovery rates by permuting HLA or CMV assignments 20 times. A later analysis grouped co-occurring TCRs with DBSCAN, adding TCRdist sequence similarity when clustering within HLA-allele-positive subsets. Co-occurrence clustering excluded repertoires with fewer than 30,000 or more than 120,000 public chains, plus five with anomalous nucleotide sharing. The table was pulled from immuneACCESS by TCRdb, which kept in-frame rearrangements only. Such tables lose some clones; where checked, under half of the loss comes from unresolved V genes, and the rest has no known cause. V, J and clone size derive from that table, while D and trimming were established from the DNA sequence. Within this sample are approximately 200,000 clones, with approximately 79% of them counted one time only. Approximately 4.7% of the sample rests with the top ten.

The CDR3 measures 15 amino acids from cysteine to phenylalanine. Only the CDR3 DNA stays, 45 bases, in frame from base 1. The germline V gene yields SQVTM for CDR1 and ANQGSEA for CDR2. Germline trimming: 6 bases from V, 2 bases from J; junction bases outside gene matches: 8. This clonotype originated in a woman in her 30s in good health and CMV-seropositive. The specimen sequenced was PBMCs. The chain was built from TRBV29-1 and TRBJ2-3, with 10 bases in between that match TRBD2. The DNA sequence reads TGCAGCGTGAGAGGCCTAGCGGGGGTCACAGATACGCAGTATTTT. The translation is CSVRGLAGVTDTQYF.